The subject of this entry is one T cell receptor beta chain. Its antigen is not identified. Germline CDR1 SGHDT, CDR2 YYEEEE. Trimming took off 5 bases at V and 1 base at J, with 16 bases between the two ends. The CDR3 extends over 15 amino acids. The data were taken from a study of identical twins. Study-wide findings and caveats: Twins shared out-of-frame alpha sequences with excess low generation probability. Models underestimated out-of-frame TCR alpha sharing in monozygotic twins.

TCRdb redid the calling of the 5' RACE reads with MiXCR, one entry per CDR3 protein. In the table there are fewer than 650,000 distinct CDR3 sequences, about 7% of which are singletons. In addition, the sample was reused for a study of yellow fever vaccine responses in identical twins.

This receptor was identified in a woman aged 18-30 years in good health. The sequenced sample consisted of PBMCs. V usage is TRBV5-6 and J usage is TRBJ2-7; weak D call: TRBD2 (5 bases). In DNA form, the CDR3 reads TGTGCCAGCAGTACCGCAAGGGAGAAGTCCTACGAGCAGTACGTC. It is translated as CASSTAREKSYEQYV.